The rows below give T cell receptor beta chains drawn from one sample of a study of T-cell reconstitution after alpha-beta-depleted transplantation in children. Each CDR3 protein gets one entry after TCRdb re-called the PCR reads with MiXCR. The table has hundreds of thousands of distinct CDR3 sequences, roughly 17% seen once; the top ten hold approximately 1%. The source material was PBMCs from the stem cell graft donor, sampled from the stem cell graft. The origin of the receptors is a human donor who donated a stem cell graft to a child with acute myeloid leukemia. Each CDR3 is given with its conserved first and last residue. The D gene is left open where the match is weak. Expanded clones are given a class, and other clones once, few, many or no size at all.

clone_size	d_call	v_call	cdr3_length	cdr3_aa
many	TRBD2	TRBV10-3	16	CAIKGGSGGTPDTQYF
few	TRBD1	TRBV27	16	CASRLRDSSYNSPLHF
few	NA	TRBV9	15	CASSAPLGANYGYTF
NA	NA	TRBV20-1	15	CSAIQTVNYNSPLHF
many	TRBD1	TRBV20-1	14	CSATRDRGYNEQFF
many	NA	TRBV7-2	15	CASSPGAGRGEKLFF
many	TRBD1	TRBV29-1	14	CSVGDRMNTGELFF
many	NA	TRBV7-8	17	CASTRYGASPTFYEQYF
many	NA	TRBV4-3	14	CASSRTAPQGGQYF
many	TRBD1	TRBV12-3/TRBV12-4	16	CASSLVTGGMNTEAFF
NA	NA	TRBV4-3	16	CASSQEEFSGANVLTF
few	NA	TRBV6-5	15	CASSYSISDYTEAFF
NA	NA	TRBV5-6	11	CASRDGDTQYF
many	TRBD1	TRBV12-3/TRBV12-4	15	CASSIGTGTYNEQFF
many	TRBD1	TRBV29-1	17	CSVDTGQGVLGNYGYTF
few	NA	TRBV12-3/TRBV12-4	13	CASSLTADSPLHF
NA	NA	TRBV7-6	14	CASSRGPYQETQYF
many	TRBD1	TRBV4-3	15	CASSQMDRGTDTQYF
NA	NA	TRBV4-1	15	CASSQTWRGLPEAFF
many	NA	TRBV7-6	14	CASSLGGSGAEAFF
NA	NA	TRBV5-1	14	CASSLETTRETQYF
NA	NA	TRBV6-1	14	CASRWRAAESPLHF
few	TRBD2	TRBV6-9	18	CASSGTSGGSRDTGELFF
many	NA	TRBV7-2	15	CASSLAQVNTGELFF
few	NA	TRBV7-2	14	CASSVRGGSRGYTF
few	NA	TRBV27	16	CASSLGSPGAYNEQFF
many	NA	TRBV30	11	CAWTWDTGYTF
NA	NA	TRBV6-6	13	CASLGTTNEKLFF
many	NA	TRBV12-3/TRBV12-4	13	CASSLASPDEQFF
many	NA	TRBV15	14	CATSRRLTTDTQYF
many	NA	TRBV20-1	13	CSARDAGSRAQYF
many	NA	TRBV20-1	14	CSARAGRSYNEQFF
many	TRBD2	TRBV20-1	14	CSAKAGVGTDTQYF
NA	NA	TRBV7-2	12	CASSLGPHEQYF
NA	NA	TRBV12-3/TRBV12-4	12	CASSSYSDGYTF
NA	TRBD2	TRBV6-1	16	CASSTATSGESDTQYF
NA	NA	TRBV6-1	15	CASSPGSAVTGELFF
NA	TRBD2	TRBV10-2	14	CASSESSGVETQYF
NA	TRBD2	TRBV7-3	16	CASSLTIGLAVYEQYF
few	TRBD1	TRBV9	16	CASSTYRDRGRGGYTF
many	NA	TRBV12-3/TRBV12-4	13	CASSLVQASPLHF
NA	TRBD2	TRBV4-2	16	CASSPLAGGMSDTQYF
few	NA	TRBV3-1	13	CASSQGKAGPQHF
NA	TRBD2	TRBV7-3	16	CASSPALAGGPDTQYF
few	NA	TRBV18	16	CASSRGRGESNQPQHF
many	NA	TRBV15	12	CATSRDLETQYF
many	TRBD2	TRBV12-3/TRBV12-4	16	CASTASAGGDPETQYF
NA	TRBD1	TRBV12-3/TRBV12-4	15	CASSLGRTGSLPQHF